The 8 T cell receptor beta chains below come from one sample, sequenced in a study of blood T cell repertoires in COVID-19. The table came from immunoSEQ multiplex PCR; TCRdb's copy has only in-frame clones and leaves some out. The data contain about 84,000 clones, about four fifths of them singletons. Sequenced sample: peripheral blood. These TCRs come from an elderly man with active or convalescent COVID-19.

CDR3 in DNA: TGTGCCAGCAGCTTAGTGGCTAGCGGGGTAGCCGGGGAGCTGTTTTTT. The encoded protein is CASSLVASGVAGELFF. The chain employs TRBV7-2 and TRBJ2-2, with 9 bases identical to TRBD2. CDR1 and CDR2 (germline): SGHTA, FQGNSA. J lost 6 bases, V lost 1 base, and 6 bases had no gene match. CDR3 size: 16 residues.

V is TRBV19 and J is TRBJ2-7; 12 bases agree with TRBD1. Per germline, CDR1 LNHDA and CDR2 SQIVND (reference sequence). V shed 8 bases, J shed 6 bases, and the junction held 5 bases outside the gene matches. This CDR3 is built from 13 residues. CDR3 loop: CASGDRGRGEQYF. The CDR3 DNA is TGTGCCAGTGGGGACAGGGGGCGAGGCGAGCAGTACTTC.

The J gene is TRBJ1-1, the V gene TRBV5-6, with D maybe TRBD1 (5 bases). The V end was cut by 3 bases, the J end by 0 bases, with 9 bases between. This CDR3 spans 14 amino acids. The germline V gene has CDR1 SGHDT and CDR2 YYEEEE. For the CDR3, the DNA is TGTGCCAGCAGCTCGCCAGGGATGAACACTGAAGCTTTCTTT. Residues: CASSSPGMNTEAFF. The full variable domain, completed using reference TRBV5-6 and TRBJ1-1, is DAGVTQSPTHLIKTRGQQVTLRCSPKSGHDTVSWYQQALGQGPQFIFQYYEEEERQRGNFPDRFSGHQFPNYSSELNVNALLLGDSALYLCASSSPGMNTEAFFGQGTRLTVV.

The rearrangement joins TRBV28 to TRBJ2-7; a possible D gene is TRBD1 (6 bases). The CDR3 is made up of 15 amino acids. V was trimmed by 9 bases and J by 0 bases, leaving 18 bases between them. Germline-derived CDR1 and CDR2 are MDHEN and SYDVKM. CDR3 DNA sequence: TGTGCCAGTTACTCCCCAGGGGCGAGCTCCTACGAGCAGTACTTC. This translates into CASYSPGASSYEQYF.

The chain couples TRBV7-8 to TRBJ2-7; D perhaps matches TRBD1 (6 bases). The V end was cut by 5 bases, the J end by 3 bases, with 20 bases between. Looked up from germline, CDR1 is SGHVS and CDR2 is FQNEAQ. CDR3 length: 16 amino acids. The CDR3 DNA reads as TGTGCCAGCAGCCTCACCTACCCGACAGGAATCTACGAGCAGTACTTC. Protein: CASSLTYPTGIYEQYF.

CDR3 sequence reads: CASSLLRDTEAFF. Here the CDR3 DNA reads TGTGCCAGCAGTCTCCTGAGGGACACTGAAGCTTTCTTT. This chain uses TRBV12-3 or TRBV12-4 with TRBJ1-1; D call uncertain. Trimming removed 5 bases at V and 3 bases at J, with 10 bases between. CDR3 length: 13 amino acids.

The table lists this clone with a few counts. The CDR3 loop is CASSKRANYGYTF. CDR3 nucleotide sequence: TGTGCCAGCAGCAAGAGAGCTAACTATGGCTACACCTTC. V and J are TRBV6-5 and TRBJ1-2, with D uncertain. This CDR3 spans 13 amino acids. V gave up 6 bases and J gave up 0 bases, with 8 bases separating them. CDR1 is MNHEY, CDR2 SVGAGI, per germline.

The V call is TRBV25-1, the J call TRBJ2-5; perhaps TRBD2 as D (7 bases). The V end lost 3 bases, the J end lost 0 bases, and 14 bases lay between the germline ends. This CDR3 is built from 16 residues. Germline lookup yields CDR1 MGHDK and CDR2 SYGVNS. The DNA of the CDR3 is TGTGCCAGCAGTGACGGGGGGCGGAGGTACCAAGAGACCCAGTACTTC. It codes for CASSDGGRRYQETQYF.